Shown below are 14 T cell receptor beta chains from a single sample sequenced in a study of CD8+ T cells in alopecia areata. Punch biopsies of lesional scalp, plus peripheral blood, were taken from alopecia areata patients. The authors extracted RNA and reverse transcribed it into cDNA as the sequencing template. Produced via immunoSEQ multiplex PCR; TCRdb's table is partial and in-frame only. The table shows roughly 16,000 clones, with roughly three fifths occurring only once. Sequenced sample: skin. The source of these receptors is a human donor with alopecia areata.

This clone showed up just a few times. The chain couples TRBV4-2 to TRBJ2-1, with TRBD2 matching 12 bases. CDR1 and CDR2 from the germline V gene are LGHNA and YNFKEQ. V trimming: 4 bases; J trimming: 4 bases; junction bases outside the gene matches: 2. The CDR3 consists of 15 residues. In nucleotides, the CDR3 is TGTGCCAGCAGCCTAGGACTAGCGGGATACAATGAGCAGTTCTTC. Encoded protein: CASSLGLAGYNEQFF.

V and J are TRBV28 and TRBJ1-2; D gene uncertain. V lost 5 bases and J 4 bases, leaving 11 bases between the germline ends. Looked up from germline, CDR1 is MDHEN and CDR2 is SYDVKM. The CDR3 length is 13 residues. The CDR3 reads CASSTPLIYGYTF. In DNA form, the CDR3 reads TGTGCCAGCAGTACCCCACTGATCTATGGCTACACCTTC.

The chain uses TRBV4-1 and TRBJ2-6; D remains unclear. V was trimmed by 4 bases and J by 0 bases, leaving 13 bases between them. The CDR3 is 17 amino acids. Per the germline V gene, CDR1 is MGHRA and CDR2 is YSYEKL. CDR3 coding DNA: TGCGCCAGCAGCCCCACCCTTCTGCACTCTGGGGCCAACGTCCTGACTTTC. The encoded protein is CASSPTLLHSGANVLTF.

This clone appeared a few times. This chain joins TRBV6-1 and TRBJ2-1; 8 bases line up with TRBD2. V shed 8 bases and J 9 bases; nucleotides not matched to a gene: 9. The CDR3 covers 13 residues. Germline assignment: CDR1 MNHNS and CDR2 SASEGT. The CDR3 region has the DNA TGTGCCAGCTTTGCGGGAGGTTCTAGTGAGCAGTTCTTC. Its protein is CASFAGGSSEQFF.

A few counts support this clone. The chain combines TRBV28 with TRBJ2-5; D might be TRBD1 or TRBD2, each matching 5 bases. CDR3 size: 14 residues. Germline V CDR1 and CDR2: MDHEN, SYDVKM. The V end was cut by 2 bases, the J end by 5 bases, with 12 bases between. Here the CDR3 DNA reads TGTGCCAGCAGTTTAGGGAGCAGGGTCGAGACCCAGTACTTC. It codes for CASSLGSRVETQYF.

There are a few counts of this clone. V usage is TRBV5-6 and J usage is TRBJ2-2; D gene ambiguous. The germline gives CDR1 SGHDT, CDR2 YYEEEE. Deletions cut 5 bases from V and 4 bases from J, with 18 bases between. The CDR3 length is 16 residues. CDR3 nucleotides: TGTGCCAGCAGTCGTGAGAGCACTCAATTCACCGGGGAGCTGTTTTTT. Protein: CASSRESTQFTGELFF.

This chain uses TRBV28 with TRBJ2-1; TRBD2 is a possible D gene (7 bases). This CDR3 has 15 residues. Germline V gene sequence: CDR1 MDHEN, CDR2 SYDVKM. V was clipped by 4 bases and J by 7 bases, with 17 bases between them. The CDR3 sequence is CASSWGGAERNEQFF. The CDR3 DNA reads TGTGCCAGCAGTTGGGGGGGGGCGGAAAGGAATGAGCAGTTCTTC.

As to this clone: Since a much larger clone is just one base distant, this may be a read error. The same CDR3 is also encoded by other DNA sequences in this sample. This rearrangement joins TRBV19 to TRBJ1-1; D ambiguous. Per germline, CDR1 LNHDA and CDR2 SQIVND (reference sequence). Trimming took 4 bases from V and 10 from J, leaving 16 bases between them. There are 13 residues in the CDR3. CDR3 loop: CASSTSVGATAFF. The CDR3 DNA is TGTGCCAGTAGTACCTCAGTTGGCGCGACAGCTTTCTTT.

This clone is deemed medium-sized (0.01 to 0.1%). The rearrangement uses TRBV19 and TRBJ2-5, with 13 bases identical to TRBD2. The germline V gene has CDR1 LNHDA and CDR2 SQIVND (reference sequence). CDR3 length: 21 amino acids. V was clipped by 5 bases and J by 4 bases; unmatched bases: 22. The chain's CDR3 is CASSLRLAGGGGRSSGETQYF. Written as DNA, the CDR3 is TGTGCCAGTAGTCTCCGACTAGCGGGAGGAGGGGGACGTAGCTCCGGAGAGACCCAGTACTTC.

This clone was seen only a few times. This chain links TRBV7-3 with TRBJ2-1; no firm D call. Germline V gene lookup returns CDR1 SGHTA and CDR2 FQGTGA. This CDR3 is built from 15 residues. V lost 0 bases, J lost 0 bases, and 6 bases lay in between. CDR3 amino acids: CASSLTDLSYNEQFF. CDR3 DNA sequence: TGTGCCAGCAGCTTAACGGACCTCTCCTACAATGAGCAGTTCTTC.

This clone has a handful of counts. The chain employs TRBV29-1 and TRBJ2-5, with 10 bases fitting TRBD2. The CDR3 is 15 residues long. CDR1 and CDR2 (germline): SQVTM, ANQGSEA. Losses at the gene ends were 7 bases for V and 5 bases for J; bases not matched to a gene: 13. The CDR3 region has the DNA TGCAGCGCTATGACCTCTCTAGCGGGAGCTGAGACCCAGTACTTC. Its translation is CSAMTSLAGAETQYF.

The V and J genes are TRBV11-1 and TRBJ2-2; a possible D gene is TRBD1 (5 bases). The CDR3 totals 15 residues. Per the germline V gene, CDR1 is SGHAT and CDR2 is FQDESV (reference sequence). V lost 3 bases to trimming and J lost 1 base, with 9 bases between them. CDR3 DNA sequence: TGTGCCAGCAGCTTGAGAGGACAGAACACCGGGGAGCTGTTTTTT. It encodes CASSLRGQNTGELFF.

J is TRBJ2-1 and V is TRBV27, with D unresolved. V gave up 8 bases and J gave up 0 bases, with 11 bases separating them. Germline loops: CDR1 MNHEY, CDR2 SMNVEV (reference sequence). This CDR3 comprises 14 residues. CDR3: CASAILSSYNEQFF. CDR3 DNA: TGTGCCAGCGCTATTCTAAGCTCCTACAATGAGCAGTTCTTC.

The rearrangement links TRBV5-1 to TRBJ2-3; the D gene could be TRBD1 or TRBD2 (5 bases each). CDR3 size: 15 residues. Per germline, CDR1 SGHRS and CDR2 YFSETQ. Trimming took 1 base from V and 2 from J, leaving 11 bases between them. CDR3 DNA sequence: TGCGCCAGCAGCTTGAGGGGAGAATTCACAGATACGCAGTATTTT. This gives the protein CASSLRGEFTDTQYF.